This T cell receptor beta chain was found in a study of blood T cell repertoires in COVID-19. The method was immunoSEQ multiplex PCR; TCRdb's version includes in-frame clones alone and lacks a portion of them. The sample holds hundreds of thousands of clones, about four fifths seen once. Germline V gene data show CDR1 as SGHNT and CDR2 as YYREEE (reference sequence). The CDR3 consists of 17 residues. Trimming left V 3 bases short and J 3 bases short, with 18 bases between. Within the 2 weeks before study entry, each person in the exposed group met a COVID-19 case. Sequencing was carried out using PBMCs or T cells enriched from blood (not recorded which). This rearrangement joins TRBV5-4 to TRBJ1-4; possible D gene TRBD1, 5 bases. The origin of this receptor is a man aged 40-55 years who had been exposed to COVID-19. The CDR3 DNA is TGTGCCAGCAGCTCGCGAAAGCGGGGACTGTCTAATGAAAAACTGTTTTTT. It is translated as CASSSRKRGLSNEKLFF.